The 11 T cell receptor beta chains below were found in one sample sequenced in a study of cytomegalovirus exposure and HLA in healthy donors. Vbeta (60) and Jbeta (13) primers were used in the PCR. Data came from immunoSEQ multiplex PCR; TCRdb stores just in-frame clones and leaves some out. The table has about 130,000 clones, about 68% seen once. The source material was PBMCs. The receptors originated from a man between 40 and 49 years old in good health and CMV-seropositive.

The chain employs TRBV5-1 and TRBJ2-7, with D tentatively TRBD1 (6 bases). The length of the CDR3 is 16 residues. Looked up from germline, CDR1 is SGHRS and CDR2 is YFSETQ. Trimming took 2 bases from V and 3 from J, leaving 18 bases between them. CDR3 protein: CASSFPRDNVNYEQYF. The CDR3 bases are TGCGCCAGCAGCTTCCCTCGGGACAACGTAAACTACGAGCAGTACTTC.

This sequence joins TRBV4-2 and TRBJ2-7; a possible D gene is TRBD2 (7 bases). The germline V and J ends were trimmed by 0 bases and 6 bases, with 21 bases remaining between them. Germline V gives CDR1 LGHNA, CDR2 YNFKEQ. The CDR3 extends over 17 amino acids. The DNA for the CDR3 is TGTGCCAGCAGCCAAGATTGGGGGGGCACTGGGCGGATCGAGCAGTACTTC. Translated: CASSQDWGGTGRIEQYF.

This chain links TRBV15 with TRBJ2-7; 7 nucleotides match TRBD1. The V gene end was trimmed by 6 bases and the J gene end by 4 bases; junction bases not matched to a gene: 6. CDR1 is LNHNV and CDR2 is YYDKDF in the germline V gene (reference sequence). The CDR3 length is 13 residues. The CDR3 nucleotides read TGTGCCACCAGGGGACAGATTCCTTACGAGCAGTACTTC. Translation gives CATRGQIPYEQYF.

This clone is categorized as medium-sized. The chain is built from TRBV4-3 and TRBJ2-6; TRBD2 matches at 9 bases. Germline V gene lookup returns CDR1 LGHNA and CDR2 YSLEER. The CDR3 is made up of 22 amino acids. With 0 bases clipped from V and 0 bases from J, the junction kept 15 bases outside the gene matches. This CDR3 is CASSQDLLTGTSLFSGANVLTF. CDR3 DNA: TGCGCCAGCAGCCAAGATCTGCTCACCGGGACTAGCCTTTTCTCTGGGGCCAACGTCCTGACTTTC.

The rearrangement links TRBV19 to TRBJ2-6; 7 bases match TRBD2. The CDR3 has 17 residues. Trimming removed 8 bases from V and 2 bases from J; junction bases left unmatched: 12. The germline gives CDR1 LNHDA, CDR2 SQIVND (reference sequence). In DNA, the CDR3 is TGTGCCAGTGGGGGGGACCCTAATATTCCTGGGGCCAACGTCCTGACTTTC. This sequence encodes CASGGDPNIPGANVLTF. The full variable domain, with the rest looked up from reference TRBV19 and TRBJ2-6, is DGGITQSPKYLFRKEGQNVTLSCEQNLNHDAMYWYRQDPGQGLRLIYYSQIVNDFQKGDIAEGYSVSREKKESFPLTVTSAQKNPTAFYLCASGGDPNIPGANVLTFGAGSRLTVL.

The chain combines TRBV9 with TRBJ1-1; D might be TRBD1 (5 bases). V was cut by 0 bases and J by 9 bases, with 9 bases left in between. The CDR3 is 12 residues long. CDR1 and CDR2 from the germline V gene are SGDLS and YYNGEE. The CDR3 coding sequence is TGTGCCAGCAGCGTAGCAAGGGGTCAAGCTTTCTTT. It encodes CASSVARGQAFF.

As DNA, the CDR3 is TGTGCCAGCAGCGGCGTGCGAAGTCCCACAGGCGATGAGCAGTTCTTC. Translating it yields CASSGVRSPTGDEQFF. The chain is built from TRBV2 and TRBJ2-1; TRBD1 is a possible D gene (5 bases). Trimming removed 6 bases at V and 8 bases at J, with 23 bases between. Germline assignment: CDR1 SNHLY and CDR2 FYNNEI. The CDR3 length is 16 residues.

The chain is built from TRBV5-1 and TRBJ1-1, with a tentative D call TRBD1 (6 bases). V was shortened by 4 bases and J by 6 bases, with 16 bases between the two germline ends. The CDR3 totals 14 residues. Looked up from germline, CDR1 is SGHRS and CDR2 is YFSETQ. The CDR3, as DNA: TGCGCCAGCAGCCCCGTAACAGGGATCCCTGAAGCTTTCTTT. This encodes CASSPVTGIPEAFF.

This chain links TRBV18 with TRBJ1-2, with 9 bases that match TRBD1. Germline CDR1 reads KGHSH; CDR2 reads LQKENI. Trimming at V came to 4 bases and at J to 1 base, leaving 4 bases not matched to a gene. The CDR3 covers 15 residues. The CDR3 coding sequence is TGTGCCAGCTCACTACGACAGGGGGATAACTATGGCTACACCTTC. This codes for CASSLRQGDNYGYTF.

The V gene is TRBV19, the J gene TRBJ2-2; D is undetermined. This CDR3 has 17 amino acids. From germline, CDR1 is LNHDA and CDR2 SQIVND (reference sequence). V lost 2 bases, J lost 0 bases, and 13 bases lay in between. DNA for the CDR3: TGTGCCAGTAGTATACGGCGGCGGAGTTCGAACACCGGGGAGCTGTTTTTT. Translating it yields CASSIRRRSSNTGELFF.

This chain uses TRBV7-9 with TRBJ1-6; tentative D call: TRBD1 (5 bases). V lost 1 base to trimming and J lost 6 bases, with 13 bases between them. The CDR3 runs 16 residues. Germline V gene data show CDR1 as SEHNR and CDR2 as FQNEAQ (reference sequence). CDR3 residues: CASSLGTHNVNSPLHF. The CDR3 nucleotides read TGTGCCAGCAGCTTAGGGACACATAATGTTAATTCACCCCTCCACTTT.